This T cell receptor beta chain was identified during a study of blood T cell repertoires in COVID-19. Sequencing used immunoSEQ multiplex PCR; TCRdb keeps in-frame clones, though not all of them. The repertoire holds 250,000 to 400,000 clones, about 85% seen once, with 1.5% to 2% in the top ten. Assignment of participants to cohorts was predicated upon participant-reported clinical history. This CDR3 region has 16 residues. Per germline, CDR1 SGDLS and CDR2 YYNGEE. The ends were cut back, 4 bases at V and 0 bases at J, with 13 bases in the middle. This sequence joins TRBV9 and TRBJ1-4; no firm D call. This receptor was taken from a woman under 40 who had been exposed to COVID-19. Sequenced input: PBMCs or T cells enriched from blood (not recorded which). The CDR3 spells CASSRAGGSTNEKLFF. In DNA form, the CDR3 reads TGTGCCAGCAGCCGGGCAGGAGGCTCAACTAATGAAAAACTGTTTTTT.